This T cell receptor (beta chain) was observed in a study of response to subunit inactivated influenza vaccine (dated by TCRdb to 2017 to 2018). Some background on the complete study: To follow how T cells responded to a trivalent subunit inactivated influenza vaccine, the researchers relied on deep quantitative profiling of the T cell receptor repertoire.

Libraries were built with RT-PCR. The data were produced on an Illumina HiSeq 2500. TCRdb cleaned the public reads at Q25 with fastp, built clones with MiXCR and kept in-frame beta chains. For every CDR3 protein sequence, its rows merge into one entry that carries the most common genes and DNA. This sample holds fewer than 750,000 distinct CDR3 sequences; about 14% were observed only once. The ten largest clones capture around 10% of the sample. V is pruned by 3 bases and J by 5 bases, leaving 7 bases of the junction without a gene match. The cysteine opens and the phenylalanine closes a CDR3 of 14 amino acids. The read is trimmed to its CDR3 DNA, 42 bases read in frame from base 1. For CDR1 and CDR2, the germline V gene lists SGHVS and FNYEAQ. What the study reported, not specific to this receptor: It was suggested by the authors that each seasonal influenza vaccination may recruit only a limited number of new T cells.

As regards this clonotype: Which antigen it targets is not known. The input lacks base qualities; no much larger clone sits a single base away.

Material: PBMCs from blood, obtained 12 days after vaccination. The source is a man aged 50 to 60 who received an inactivated influenza vaccine. Donor details come from another sample of the same person, matched by shared clones. The chain employs TRBV7-6 and TRBJ2-7, and 7 junction bases match TRBD2. The CDR3 amino acid sequence is: CASSLGGSRNEQYF. The nucleotide sequence is given as TGTGCCAGCAGCTTGGGCGGGAGTAGGAACGAGCAGTACTTC.